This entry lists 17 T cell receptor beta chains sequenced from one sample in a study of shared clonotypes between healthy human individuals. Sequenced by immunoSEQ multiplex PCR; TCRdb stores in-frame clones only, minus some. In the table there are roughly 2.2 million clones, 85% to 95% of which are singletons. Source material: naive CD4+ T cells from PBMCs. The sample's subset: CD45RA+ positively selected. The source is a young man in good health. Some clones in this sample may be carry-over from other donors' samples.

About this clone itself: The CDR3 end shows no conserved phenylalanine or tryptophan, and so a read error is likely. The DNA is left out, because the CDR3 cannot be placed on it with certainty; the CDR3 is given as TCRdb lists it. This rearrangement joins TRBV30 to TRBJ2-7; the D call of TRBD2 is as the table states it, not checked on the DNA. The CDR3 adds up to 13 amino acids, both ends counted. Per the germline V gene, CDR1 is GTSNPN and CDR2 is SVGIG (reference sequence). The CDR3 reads CAWSAGDRASGRD.

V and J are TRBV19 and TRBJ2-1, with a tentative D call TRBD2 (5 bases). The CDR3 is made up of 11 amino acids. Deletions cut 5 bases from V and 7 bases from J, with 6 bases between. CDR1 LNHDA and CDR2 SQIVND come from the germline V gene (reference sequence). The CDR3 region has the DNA TGTGCCAGTAGTGAGCGGAATGAGCAGTTCTTC. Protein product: CASSERNEQFF.

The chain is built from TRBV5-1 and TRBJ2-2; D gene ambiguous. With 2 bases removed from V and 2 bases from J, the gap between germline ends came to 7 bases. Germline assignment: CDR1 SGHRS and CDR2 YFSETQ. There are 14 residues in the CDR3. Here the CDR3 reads CASSFRSNTGELFF. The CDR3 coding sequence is TGCGCCAGCAGCTTTCGGTCAAACACCGGGGAGCTGTTTTTT.

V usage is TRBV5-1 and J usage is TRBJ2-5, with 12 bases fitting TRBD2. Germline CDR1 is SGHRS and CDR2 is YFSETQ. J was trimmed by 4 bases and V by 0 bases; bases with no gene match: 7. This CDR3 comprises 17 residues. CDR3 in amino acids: CASSLGLAGGPRETQYF. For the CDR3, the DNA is TGCGCCAGCAGCTTGGGTCTAGCGGGAGGGCCCCGAGAGACCCAGTACTTC.

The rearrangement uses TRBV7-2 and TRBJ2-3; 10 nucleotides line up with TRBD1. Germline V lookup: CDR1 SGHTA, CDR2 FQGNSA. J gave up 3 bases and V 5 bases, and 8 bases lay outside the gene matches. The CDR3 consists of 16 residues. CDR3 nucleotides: TGTGCCAGCAGCGCCACCGGGACAGGGGTTACAGATACGCAGTATTTT. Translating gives CASSATGTGVTDTQYF.

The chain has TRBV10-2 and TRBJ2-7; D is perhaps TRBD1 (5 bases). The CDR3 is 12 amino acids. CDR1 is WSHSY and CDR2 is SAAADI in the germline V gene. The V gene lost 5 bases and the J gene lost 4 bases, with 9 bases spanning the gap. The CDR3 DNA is TGCGCCAGCAGTATAGGGGATTACGAGCAGTACTTC. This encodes CASSIGDYEQYF.

The CDR3 protein is CASSQDAESGTGVQPQHF. The DNA of the CDR3 is TGCGCCAGCAGCCAAGATGCTGAATCGGGGACAGGGGTCCAGCCCCAGCATTTT. This sequence joins TRBV4-3 and TRBJ1-5, with 10 bases matching TRBD1. V was clipped by 0 bases and J by 7 bases; unmatched bases: 12. Germline-derived CDR1 and CDR2 are LGHNA and YSLEER. The CDR3 sequence is 18 residues long.

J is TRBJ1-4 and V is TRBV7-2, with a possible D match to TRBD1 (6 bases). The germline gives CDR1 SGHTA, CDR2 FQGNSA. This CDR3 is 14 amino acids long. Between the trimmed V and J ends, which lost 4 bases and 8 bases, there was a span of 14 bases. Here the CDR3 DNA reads TGTGCCAGCAGCTCCACAGGGTTGGAGGAAAAACTGTTTTTT. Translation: CASSSTGLEEKLFF.

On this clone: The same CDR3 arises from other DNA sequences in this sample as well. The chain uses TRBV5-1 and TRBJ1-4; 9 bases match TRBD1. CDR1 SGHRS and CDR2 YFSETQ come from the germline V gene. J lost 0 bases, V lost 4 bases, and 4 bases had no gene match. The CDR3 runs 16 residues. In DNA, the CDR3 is TGCGCCAGCAGCCCGGGACAGGGAGCAACTAATGAAAAACTGTTTTTT. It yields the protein CASSPGQGATNEKLFF. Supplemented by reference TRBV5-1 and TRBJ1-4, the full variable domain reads KAGVTQTPRYLIKTRGQQVTLSCSPISGHRSVSWYQQTPGQGLQFLFEYFSETQRNKGNFPGRFSGRQFSNSRSEMNVSTLELGDSALYLCASSPGQGATNEKLFFGSGTQLSVL.

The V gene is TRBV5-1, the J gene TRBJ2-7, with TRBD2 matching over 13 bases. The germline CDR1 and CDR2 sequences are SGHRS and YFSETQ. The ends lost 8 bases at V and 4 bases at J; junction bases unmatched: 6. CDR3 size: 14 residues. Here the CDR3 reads CARLGLAGPYEQYF. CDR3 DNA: TGCGCCAGGTTGGGACTAGCGGGACCATACGAGCAGTACTTC.

This chain's CDR3 is CASSFGDRGGTDTQYF. CDR3 nucleotides: TGTGCCAGCAGTTTCGGGGACAGGGGTGGCACAGATACGCAGTATTTT. J is TRBJ2-3 and V is TRBV6-5, with 10 bases that match TRBD1. The germline CDR1 and CDR2 sequences are MNHEY and SVGAGI. V lost 4 bases and J lost 1; bases outside the gene matches: 5. This CDR3 is built from 16 residues.

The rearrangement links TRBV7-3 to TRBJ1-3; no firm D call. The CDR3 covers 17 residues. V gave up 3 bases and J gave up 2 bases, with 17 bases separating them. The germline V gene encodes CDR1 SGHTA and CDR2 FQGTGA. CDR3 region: CASSLLGGPGTGNTIYF. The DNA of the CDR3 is TGTGCCAGCAGCTTGCTGGGCGGGCCAGGCACTGGAAACACCATATATTTT.

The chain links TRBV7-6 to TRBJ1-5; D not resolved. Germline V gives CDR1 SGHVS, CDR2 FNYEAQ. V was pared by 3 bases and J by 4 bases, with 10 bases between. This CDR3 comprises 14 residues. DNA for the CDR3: TGTGCCAGCAGCTTCGCTGGAGGGAATCAGCCCCAGCATTTT. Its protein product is CASSFAGGNQPQHF.

CDR3 bases: TGTGCCAGCTCAGCGACAGGGCGTAACCAGCCCCAGCATTTT. This sequence encodes CASSATGRNQPQHF. V gene TRBV18 combines with J gene TRBJ1-5; 7 nucleotides align to TRBD1. The CDR3 contains 14 residues. The germline V gene has CDR1 KGHSH and CDR2 LQKENI. The trim removed 5 bases at V and 7 bases at J, leaving 8 bases unmatched.

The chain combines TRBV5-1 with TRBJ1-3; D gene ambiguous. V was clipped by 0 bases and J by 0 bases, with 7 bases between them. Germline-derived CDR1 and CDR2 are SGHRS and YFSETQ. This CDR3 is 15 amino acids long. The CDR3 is CASSLAPISGNTIYF. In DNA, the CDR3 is TGCGCCAGCAGCTTGGCACCAATCTCTGGAAACACCATATATTTT. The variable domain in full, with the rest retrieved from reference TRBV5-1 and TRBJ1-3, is KAGVTQTPRYLIKTRGQQVTLSCSPISGHRSVSWYQQTPGQGLQFLFEYFSETQRNKGNFPGRFSGRQFSNSRSEMNVSTLELGDSALYLCASSLAPISGNTIYFGEGSWLTVV.

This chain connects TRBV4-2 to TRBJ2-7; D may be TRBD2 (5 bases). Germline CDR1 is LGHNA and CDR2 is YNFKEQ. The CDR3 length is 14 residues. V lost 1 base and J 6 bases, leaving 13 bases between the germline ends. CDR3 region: CASSQAVGEGEQYF. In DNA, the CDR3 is TGTGCCAGCAGCCAAGCGGTGGGAGAGGGCGAGCAGTACTTC.

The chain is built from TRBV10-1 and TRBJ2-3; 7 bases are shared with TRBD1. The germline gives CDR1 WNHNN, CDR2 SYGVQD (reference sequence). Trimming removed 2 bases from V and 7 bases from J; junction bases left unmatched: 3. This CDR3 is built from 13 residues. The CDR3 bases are TGCGCCAGCAGTGAGATCAGGGGGAATACGCAGTATTTT. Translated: CASSEIRGNTQYF.